Following are 8 T cell receptor beta chains from one sample sequenced in a study of T cells in Graves' hyperthyroidism and ophthalmopathy. Amplified TCR beta CDR3 regions came from RNA transcripts. RT-PCR in the first round (using the HTBI primer set) targeted the TCR CDR3. Each CDR3 protein is one row after TCRdb ran MiXCR on the multiplex PCR reads. Found here are about 480,000 distinct CDR3 sequences, roughly 14% of them singletons; the top ten hold around 17%. Source material: blood. The receptors derive from a woman under 30 with Graves' hyperthyroidism.

V and J are TRBV2 and TRBJ1-2; a weak D match, TRBD1 (5 bases). The CDR3 is 12 amino acids. V was clipped by 8 bases and J by 9 bases, with 16 bases between them. Germline CDR1 SNHLY, CDR2 FYNNEI. CDR3 loop: CASWRGRGSYTF. CDR3 coding DNA: TGTGCCAGCTGGCGGGGGAGGGGTAGCTACACCTTC. The variable domain in full, with the rest retrieved from reference TRBV2 and TRBJ1-2, is EPEVTQTPSHQVTQMGQEVILRCVPISNHLYFYWYRQILGQKVEFLVSFYNNEISEKSEIFDDQFSVERPDGSNFTLKIRSTKLEDSAMYFCASWRGRGSYTFGSGTRLTVV.

In this sample, this clonotype turned up many times. This sequence joins TRBV3-1 and TRBJ2-3; 15 bases are shared with TRBD2. This CDR3 contains 24 residues. In germline, CDR1 is LGHDT, CDR2 YNNKEL (reference sequence). J lost 0 bases, V lost 4 bases, and 23 bases had no gene match. CDR3 residues: CASSLLKGGPGLAGGRTSTDTQYF. DNA of the CDR3: TGTGCCAGCAGCCTCCTAAAAGGCGGTCCGGGACTAGCGGGAGGTCGGACTAGCACAGATACGCAGTATTTT.

This clonotype was counted between two and nine times. V gene TRBV5-5 combines with J gene TRBJ1-2, with 7 nucleotides matching TRBD1. CDR3 size: 18 residues. Trimming removed 1 base from V and 3 bases from J; junction bases left unmatched: 15. Germline-derived CDR1 and CDR2 are SGHKS and YYEKEE (reference sequence). This CDR3 is CASSLKNKIPQGDYGYTF. CDR3 DNA: TGTGCCAGCAGCTTGAAAAACAAAATCCCCCAGGGGGACTATGGCTACACCTTC.

This clonotype was seen more than once but under ten times. This rearrangement joins TRBV7-9 to TRBJ2-7; D is possibly TRBD1 (5 bases). The germline V gene encodes CDR1 SEHNR and CDR2 FQNEAQ (reference sequence). The CDR3 contains 14 residues. Deletions cut 7 bases from V and 6 bases from J, with 19 bases between. The CDR3 region is CASTPPFRGGEQYF. The CDR3, as DNA: TGTGCCAGCACCCCCCCCTTTAGGGGTGGCGAGCAGTACTTC.

V usage is TRBV11-2 and J usage is TRBJ2-2; TRBD2 agrees at 16 bases. Germline V gene lookup returns CDR1 SGHAT and CDR2 FQNNGV. Trimming cost V 3 bases and J 6 bases; bases outside gene matches: 22. The CDR3 has 23 residues. CDR3 sequence (DNA): TGTGCCAGCAGCTTCTATGACGACAGGGGACTAGCGGGAGGGCCTCATGGACCCGGGGAGCTGTTTTTT. Its protein product is CASSFYDDRGLAGGPHGPGELFF.

The sample holds many counts of this clonotype. In nucleotides, the CDR3 is TGTGCCAGCAGCTCGCCCCTCGGGGGCAACACTGAAGCTTTCTTT. Translating gives CASSSPLGGNTEAFF. This chain connects TRBV11-2 to TRBJ1-1; TRBD1 is a possible D gene (6 bases). The CDR3 has 15 residues. The V end lost 4 bases, the J end lost 2 bases, and 14 bases lay between the germline ends. Looked up from germline, CDR1 is SGHAT and CDR2 is FQNNGV.

The chain has TRBV6-2 or TRBV6-3 and TRBJ2-1; D perhaps matches TRBD2 (5 bases). The V gene lost 0 bases and the J gene lost 9 bases, with 12 bases spanning the gap. The CDR3 extends over 14 amino acids. Germline-derived CDR1 and CDR2 are MNHEY and SVGEGT. CDR3 in DNA: TGTGCCAGCAGTTACTCGAGGGATTGGGGTGAGCAGTTCTTC. It yields the protein CASSYSRDWGEQFF.

The sample holds many counts of this clonotype. The chain has TRBV4-1 and TRBJ2-2; 11 bases are a match to TRBD2. The CDR3 runs 17 residues. Germline V gene sequence: CDR1 MGHRA, CDR2 YSYEKL. V shed 3 bases and J 8 bases; nucleotides not matched to a gene: 11. The CDR3 sequence is CASSQIAGGPKAGELFF. CDR3 sequence (DNA): TGCGCCAGCAGCCAGATAGCGGGAGGGCCAAAGGCGGGGGAGCTGTTTTTT.